This TCR beta chain was retrieved from a study of control samples from healthy donors and cancer patients. The repertoire was sequenced with immunoSEQ multiplex PCR; TCRdb's copy has only in-frame clones and lacks some. Among approximately 100,000 clones listed, more than 90% were seen once. Trimming removed 4 bases at V and 0 bases at J, with 12 bases between. Germline CDR1 reads SGHAT; CDR2 reads FQNNGV. The CDR3 extends over 16 amino acids. Material: blood. The clonotype was recovered from a human donor in good health. The donor label of this sample is uncertain. The V gene is TRBV11-2, the J gene TRBJ2-2; maybe TRBD1 (6 bases). This chain's CDR3 is CASSWKGVANTGELFF. The CDR3 DNA reads TGTGCCAGCAGCTGGAAGGGGGTCGCGAACACCGGGGAGCTGTTTTTT.